The 16 T cell receptor beta chains given below trace back to one sample, sequenced in a study of CD8+ T cells in alopecia areata. Once RNA had been extracted, it was reverse transcribed into cDNA to act as the sequencing template. Data came from immunoSEQ multiplex PCR; TCRdb stores just in-frame clones and leaves some out. The sample holds 130,000 to 150,000 clones; around four fifths are singletons and the top ten take roughly 25%. Specified treatment: oral pan-JAK inhibitor, 5-10 mg twice daily. The starting material was CD8+ T cells sorted from blood, obtained at week 4, from a patient treated with tofacitinib. The receptor set was obtained from a human donor with alopecia areata.

The chain has TRBV7-8 and TRBJ2-5; possible D gene TRBD1, 6 bases. Germline V gene data show CDR1 as SGHVS and CDR2 as FQNEAQ. CDR3 size: 15 residues. V was clipped by 4 bases and J by 1 base, with 13 bases between them. The CDR3 spells CASSSTQGPQETQYF. In nucleotides, the CDR3 is TGTGCCAGCAGCTCCACCCAGGGGCCCCAAGAGACCCAGTACTTC.

This clone came up once. This chain connects TRBV27 to TRBJ2-3; D may be TRBD1 (5 bases). The ends were cut back, 8 bases at V and 5 bases at J, with 14 bases in the middle. The CDR3 covers 13 residues. CDR1 MNHEY and CDR2 SMNVEV come from the germline V gene (reference sequence). In nucleotides, the CDR3 is TGTGCCAGCGAAGGCCAGGGAATAGATACGCAGTATTTT. It codes for CASEGQGIDTQYF.

The rearrangement links TRBV5-6 to TRBJ1-5; D ambiguous. V was clipped by 0 bases and J by 8 bases, with 9 bases between them. Germline V gene lookup returns CDR1 SGHDT and CDR2 YYEEEE. The CDR3 loop spans 13 amino acids. DNA of the CDR3: TGTGCCAGCAGCTTGGGACCCGAAAAGCCCCAGCATTTT. It yields the protein CASSLGPEKPQHF. The complete variable domain, with remaining parts taken from reference TRBV5-6 and TRBJ1-5, reads DAGVTQSPTHLIKTRGQQVTLRCSPKSGHDTVSWYQQALGQGPQFIFQYYEEEERQRGNFPDRFSGHQFPNYSSELNVNALLLGDSALYLCASSLGPEKPQHFGDGTRLSIL.

The V call is TRBV29-1, the J call TRBJ1-2; 7 bases line up with TRBD1. Germline CDR1 and CDR2: SQVTM and ANQGSEA. V was pared by 5 bases and J by 4 bases, with 7 bases of the junction left unmatched. The CDR3 totals 13 residues. The CDR3 DNA is TGCAGCGTTCTGGCAGCAGGGGGCTATGGCTACACCTTC. It codes for CSVLAAGGYGYTF. Full variable domain (remainder filled in from reference TRBV29-1 and TRBJ1-2): SAVISQKPSRDICQRGTSLTIQCQVDSQVTMMFWYRQQPGQSLTLIATANQGSEATYESGFVIDKFPISRPNLTFSTLTVSNMSPEDSSIYLCSVLAAGGYGYTFGSGTRLTVV.

The chain is built from TRBV5-4 and TRBJ2-3; 11 bases match TRBD2. Per the germline V gene, CDR1 is SGHNT and CDR2 is YYREEE (reference sequence). The V and J ends lost 3 bases and 0 bases, in that order; junction bases with no gene match: 12. The CDR3 has 19 amino acids. The CDR3 coding sequence is TGTGCCAGCAGCTCCTCGCCTAGCGGGGGGACAATTAGCACAGATACGCAGTATTTT. It encodes CASSSSPSGGTISTDTQYF. The whole variable domain, filled in from reference TRBV5-4 and TRBJ2-3, reads ETGVTQSPTHLIKTRGQQVTLRCSSQSGHNTVSWYQQALGQGPQFIFQYYREEENGRGNFPPRFSGLQFPNYSSELNVNALELDDSALYLCASSSSPSGGTISTDTQYFGPGTRLTVL.

V usage is TRBV30 and J usage is TRBJ1-6; the D is unclear. Germline CDR1 is GTSNPN and CDR2 is SVGIG (reference sequence). The length of the CDR3 is 11 residues. The germline V and J ends were trimmed by 4 bases and 7 bases, with 5 bases remaining between them. The CDR3 nucleotides read TGTGCCTGGACCTTCAATTCACCCCTCCACTTT. Translating gives CAWTFNSPLHF.

This rearrangement joins TRBV7-6 to TRBJ2-7, with 9 bases that match TRBD1. V was clipped by 5 bases and J by 4 bases; unmatched bases: 6. The CDR3 consists of 14 residues. Germline CDR1 SGHVS, CDR2 FNYEAQ. CDR3 bases: TGTGCCAGCAGCGGGGACAGGGTCGGATACGAGCAGTACTTC. This encodes CASSGDRVGYEQYF. The whole variable domain, remainder taken from reference TRBV7-6 and TRBJ2-7, is GAGVSQSPRYKVTKRGQDVALRCDPISGHVSLYWYRQALGQGPEFLTYFNYEAQQDKSGLPNDRFSAERPEGSISTLTIQRTEQRDSAMYRCASSGDRVGYEQYFGPGTRLTVT.

V and J are TRBV5-1 and TRBJ1-1; possible D gene TRBD1, 5 bases. V shed 4 bases and J shed 5 bases, with 18 bases lying between them. Germline V lookup: CDR1 SGHRS, CDR2 YFSETQ. There are 15 residues in the CDR3. DNA for the CDR3: TGCGCCAGCAGCCCCGTGGGGCACGGAAGAACTGAAGCTTTCTTT. This sequence encodes CASSPVGHGRTEAFF.

The J gene is TRBJ2-7, the V gene TRBV4-2, with D maybe TRBD1 (5 bases). The V gene lost 0 bases and the J gene lost 3 bases, with 9 bases spanning the gap. Germline values: CDR1 LGHNA, CDR2 YNFKEQ. This CDR3 has 14 residues. The CDR3 loop is CASSQDTGHYEQYF. CDR3 bases: TGTGCCAGCAGCCAAGATACAGGACACTACGAGCAGTACTTC.

The rearrangement uses TRBV2 and TRBJ2-4; D gene uncertain. V gave up 2 bases and J gave up 0 bases, with 8 bases separating them. The CDR3 has 15 amino acids. Germline V gives CDR1 SNHLY, CDR2 FYNNEI. The CDR3 region is CASSESFIAKNIQYF. The CDR3 DNA follows: TGTGCCAGCAGTGAAAGTTTTATAGCCAAAAACATTCAGTACTTC.

The rearrangement links TRBV19 to TRBJ2-1, with 14 bases identical to TRBD2. The CDR3 is 16 residues long. Germline trimming cut 7 bases from V and 7 bases from J; bases unmatched to any gene: 9. Germline CDR1 is LNHDA and CDR2 is SQIVND (reference sequence). The chain's CDR3 is CASIKTSGGANNEQFF. CDR3 coding DNA: TGTGCCAGTATCAAGACTAGCGGGGGGGCCAATAATGAGCAGTTCTTC.

The V and J genes are TRBV7-2 and TRBJ2-5, with no clear D. Germline CDR1 reads SGHTA; CDR2 reads FQGNSA. With 5 bases removed from V and 0 bases from J, the gap between germline ends came to 1 base. The CDR3 is made up of 11 amino acids. CDR3 residues: CASSNQETQYF. The CDR3 DNA reads as TGTGCCAGCAGCAACCAAGAGACCCAGTACTTC. The whole variable domain, remainder taken from reference TRBV7-2 and TRBJ2-5, is GAGVSQSPSNKVTEKGKDVELRCDPISGHTALYWYRQSLGQGLEFLIYFQGNSAPDKSGLPSDRFSAERTGGSVSTLTIQRTQQEDSAVYLCASSNQETQYFGPGTRLLVL.

The V call is TRBV2, the J call TRBJ2-7; 8 positions match TRBD1. Unmatched junction bases numbered 3, after V lost 4 bases and J lost 1 base. Looked up from germline, CDR1 is SNHLY and CDR2 is FYNNEI. This CDR3 contains 14 residues. The CDR3 spells CASSVYRGSYEQYF. The CDR3 coding sequence is TGTGCCAGCAGTGTTTACAGGGGGTCCTACGAGCAGTACTTC.

This clone was counted a few times. The J gene is TRBJ2-7, the V gene TRBV7-9, with a weak D call TRBD2 (5 bases). This CDR3 region has 16 residues. The ends were cut back, 6 bases at V and 3 bases at J, with 21 bases in the middle. Germline CDR1 reads SEHNR; CDR2 reads FQNEAQ (reference sequence). The CDR3 DNA reads as TGTGCCAGCAGTCGTCTCCAAAGCGGCTGGGACTACGAGCAGTACTTC. Protein: CASSRLQSGWDYEQYF.

This chain uses TRBV19 with TRBJ1-1; D not resolved. Trimming took 2 bases from V and 2 from J, leaving 9 bases between them. The CDR3 totals 14 residues. Germline V lookup: CDR1 LNHDA, CDR2 SQIVND (reference sequence). The CDR3 DNA reads TGTGCCAGTAGTATAAGTCCCTATAACACTGAAGCTTTCTTT. This encodes CASSISPYNTEAFF.

The CDR3 is CSVVLPQAFF. In DNA, the CDR3 is TGCAGCGTTGTTCTCCCCCAAGCTTTCTTT. The chain carries TRBV29-1 and TRBJ1-1; D uncertain. V gave up 4 bases and J gave up 9 bases, with 9 bases separating them. CDR1 is SQVTM and CDR2 is ANQGSEA in the germline V gene. The CDR3 runs to 10 residues. Full variable domain (remainder filled in from reference TRBV29-1 and TRBJ1-1): SAVISQKPSRDICQRGTSLTIQCQVDSQVTMMFWYRQQPGQSLTLIATANQGSEATYESGFVIDKFPISRPNLTFSTLTVSNMSPEDSSIYLCSVVLPQAFFGQGTRLTVV.